This T cell receptor (beta chain) was sequenced in a study of blood T cell repertoires in COVID-19. Study as a whole: Specimens from acute and convalescent COVID-19 originated in the United States, Italy and Spain.

V was cut by 1 base and J by 1 base, with 11 bases left in between. The CDR3 contains 15 residues. Germline assignment: CDR1 LGHDT and CDR2 YNNKEL (reference sequence). Profiled with immunoSEQ multiplex PCR; TCRdb holds only in-frame clones, not every one. The table lists hundreds of thousands of clones, nearly 90% of them singletons. V usage is TRBV3-1 (or the pseudogene TRBV3-2) and J usage is TRBJ2-7, with a tentative D call TRBD2 (5 bases). The TCR comes from a woman aged 45-65 years who had been exposed to COVID-19. The source material was PBMCs or T cells enriched from blood (not recorded which). The CDR3 DNA follows: TGTGCCAGCAGCCAAGGTGTTCGGGAATCCTACGAGCAGTACTTC. This encodes CASSQGVRESYEQYF.